This T cell receptor (beta chain) was obtained from a study of blood T cells in healthy people across ages. Per sample, no less than 5.5 micrograms of total RNA were extracted. Alongside a J-beta primer mix, a sample-barcoded 5' primer served in a second PCR lasting roughly 6 to 11 cycles. TCRdb reanalysed the 5' RACE reads using MiXCR and keeps one entry per CDR3 protein. The data show about 830,000 distinct CDR3 sequences, with 62% seen just once and about a quarter held by the top ten. Sequencing was done on a sample of blood. The clonotype originates from a man aged 30 to 39 in good health.

The CDR3 DNA follows: TGTGCCAGCAGTTTTATCTCTTTTCATGAGCAGTTCTTC. Protein sequence: CASSFISFHEQFF. This chain uses TRBV28 with TRBJ2-1; D gene unclear. V gave up 3 bases and J gave up 8 bases, with 11 bases separating them. The CDR3 is 13 residues long. Germline V gene data show CDR1 as MDHEN and CDR2 as SYDVKM.